This passage covers 32 T cell receptor beta chains from one sample sequenced in a study of T cell clonotyping in hematopoietic cell transplantation. Using immunoSEQ multiplex PCR, the repertoire was profiled, and TCRdb retains in-frame clones only, with some absent. The sample includes around 7,500 clones, around 90% of them seen just once. The sample in question was PBMCs, obtained 180 days after allogeneic stem cell transplant. The receptors originated from a female patient aged 50-59 years who had an allogeneic stem cell transplant from an unrelated donor, so the T cells may come from the graft donor. Some clones in this sample may be carry-over from other donors' samples.

The rearrangement links TRBV11-3 to TRBJ2-1; TRBD2 might be the D (5 bases). The V end was cut by 5 bases, the J end by 8 bases, with 16 bases between. CDR3 size: 14 residues. The germline V gene has CDR1 SGHNT and CDR2 YENEEA. Written as DNA, the CDR3 is TGTGCCAGCAGCCCAGCGGCACCAAAGGATGAGCAGTTCTTC. Its protein product is CASSPAAPKDEQFF.

The genes are TRBV11-2 and TRBJ1-4; 7 positions agree with TRBD1. Germline V gene sequence: CDR1 SGHAT, CDR2 FQNNGV. Germline trimming cut 0 bases from V and 8 bases from J; bases unmatched to any gene: 6. This CDR3 has 15 residues. This chain's CDR3 is CASSLERQGWEKLFF. DNA of the CDR3: TGTGCCAGCAGCTTAGAGCGACAGGGTTGGGAAAAACTGTTTTTT. The full variable domain, its missing parts supplied by reference TRBV11-2 and TRBJ1-4, is EAGVAQSPRYKIIEKRQSVAFWCNPISGHATLYWYQQILGQGPKLLIQFQNNGVVDDSQLPKDRFSAERLKGVDSTLKIQPAKLEDSAVYLCASSLERQGWEKLFFGSGTQLSVL.

This chain links TRBV15 with TRBJ1-1, with D unclear. The CDR3 totals 13 residues. Germline CDR1 LNHNV, CDR2 YYDKDF (reference sequence). V was cut by 4 bases and J by 0 bases, with 6 bases left in between. In DNA, the CDR3 is TGTGCCACCAGCAACAGCCTGAACACTGAAGCTTTCTTT. This sequence encodes CATSNSLNTEAFF.

The chain recombines TRBV6-1 with TRBJ2-3, with 8 bases aligning to TRBD2. The germline CDR1 and CDR2 sequences are MNHNS and SASEGT. CDR3 length: 16 amino acids. V lost 2 bases to trimming and J lost 1 base; unmatched junction nucleotides: 5. The CDR3 coding sequence is TGTGCCAGCAGTGAATCGGGGGGGTCTGGCACAGATACGCAGTATTTT. The encoded protein is CASSESGGSGTDTQYF.

In nucleotides, the CDR3 is TGTGCCAGCAGTGAAGCGTGGGCGGGGCAGCCCCAGCATTTT. Residues: CASSEAWAGQPQHF. The chain joins TRBV6-1 to TRBJ1-5; D ambiguous. This CDR3 region has 14 residues. The germline gives CDR1 MNHNS, CDR2 SASEGT. Trimming removed 0 bases at V and 7 bases at J, with 10 bases between.

Remarks on this clone: The same CDR3 also results from other DNA sequences found in this sample. The rearrangement links TRBV30 to TRBJ1-5, with D tentatively TRBD1 (5 bases). The germline V gene has CDR1 GTSNPN and CDR2 SVGIG (reference sequence). The CDR3 has 14 amino acids. Trimming took 2 bases from V and 1 from J, leaving 9 bases between them. The CDR3 protein is CAWSRGTSNQPQHF. CDR3 DNA sequence: TGTGCCTGGAGTAGGGGTACGAGCAATCAGCCCCAGCATTTT.

The genes are TRBV29-1 and TRBJ2-5, with 12 bases matching TRBD2. Germline V gene sequence: CDR1 SQVTM, CDR2 ANQGSEA. Unmatched junction bases numbered 10, after V lost 7 bases and J lost 7 bases. The CDR3 is 14 amino acids. CDR3 sequence (DNA): TGCAGCGCTCAGTCTAGCGGGGGGGCGGGGACCCAGTACTTC. Translated, it gives CSAQSSGGAGTQYF.

The chain links TRBV2 to TRBJ2-4; 11 nucleotides agree with TRBD1. The germline V gene has CDR1 SNHLY and CDR2 FYNNEI. The CDR3 consists of 16 residues. The V and J ends lost 6 bases and 4 bases, in that order; junction bases with no gene match: 8. The CDR3 region is CASSRDRGFQKNIQYF. The CDR3 DNA follows: TGTGCCAGCAGCAGGGACAGGGGGTTCCAGAAAAACATTCAGTACTTC.

V usage is TRBV7-2 and J usage is TRBJ1-1; a weak D match, TRBD1 (5 bases). CDR1 is SGHTA, CDR2 FQGNSA, per germline. V shed 4 bases and J shed 4 bases, with 16 bases lying between them. This CDR3 is 15 amino acids long. CDR3 nucleotides: TGTGCCAGCAGCTCTAGTGGGGGGAGTTTCACTGAAGCTTTCTTT. Translation: CASSSSGGSFTEAFF.

This chain links TRBV6-1 with TRBJ2-6; D is unresolved. CDR1 and CDR2 from the germline V gene are MNHNS and SASEGT. The CDR3 covers 15 residues. V lost 6 bases to trimming and J lost 0 bases, with 9 bases between them. Here the CDR3 reads CASRDGSSGANVLTF. CDR3 DNA sequence: TGTGCCAGCAGGGACGGAAGCTCTGGGGCCAACGTCCTGACTTTC.

This clone was found once. The V gene is TRBV7-2, the J gene TRBJ1-4; D uncertain. From germline, CDR1 is SGHTA and CDR2 FQGNSA. The CDR3 sequence is 14 residues long. The V end lost 6 bases, the J end lost 1 base, and 9 bases lay between the germline ends. As DNA, the CDR3 is TGTGCCAGCAGAAAAACAGAAACTAATGAAAAACTGTTTTTT. It yields the protein CASRKTETNEKLFF.

This clone has only a few counts. As DNA, the CDR3 is TGTGCCAGCCGCAAGCAGCTCAATCAGCCCCAGCATTTT. This sequence encodes CASRKQLNQPQHF. V and J are TRBV27 and TRBJ1-5; D remains ambiguous. Trimming shortened V by 8 bases and J by 3 bases, and 11 bases separated the two germline ends. Germline lookup yields CDR1 MNHEY and CDR2 SMNVEV (reference sequence). This CDR3 contains 13 residues.

J is TRBJ2-7 and V is TRBV5-5; tentatively, D is TRBD1 or TRBD2 (5 bases each). Germline V lookup: CDR1 SGHKS, CDR2 YYEKEE (reference sequence). Deletions cut 4 bases from V and 5 bases from J, with 22 bases between. This CDR3 is built from 16 residues. Here the CDR3 DNA reads TGTGCCAGCAGCACAGACCCGGGGCGGAACCCTCACGAGCAGTACGTC. Encoded protein: CASSTDPGRNPHEQYV.

The chain is built from TRBV4-1 and TRBJ1-5; D is unresolved. V was shortened by 0 bases and J by 4 bases, with 19 bases between the two germline ends. CDR1 is MGHRA and CDR2 is YSYEKL in the germline V gene. The CDR3 covers 18 residues. The CDR3 DNA is TGCGCCAGCAGCCAAGATGTATCGGGAAGCGTGCGTAATCAGCCCCAGCATTTT. Translation: CASSQDVSGSVRNQPQHF.

The rearrangement links TRBV7-8 to TRBJ2-1, with D possibly called TRBD1 or TRBD2 (6 bases each). Per the germline V gene, CDR1 is SGHVS and CDR2 is FQNEAQ. V lost 4 bases and J lost 2, with 15 bases in between. This CDR3 has 16 amino acids. The CDR3 DNA sequence: TGTGCCAGCAGCTGGCCCGGGGGCCCCACCTACAATGAGCAGTTCTTC. Its translation: CASSWPGGPTYNEQFF. The entire variable domain, with the rest obtained from reference TRBV7-8 and TRBJ2-1, is as follows: GAGVSQSPRYKVAKRGQDVALRCDPISGHVSLFWYQQALGQGPEFLTYFQNEAQLDKSGLPSDRFFAERPEGSVSTLKIQRTQQEDSAVYLCASSWPGGPTYNEQFFGPGTRLTVL.

The chain carries TRBV10-2 and TRBJ1-2, with 9 positions matching TRBD1. Germline loops: CDR1 WSHSY, CDR2 SAAADI. The CDR3 spans 18 residues. V lost 5 bases to trimming and J lost 6 bases; unmatched junction nucleotides: 19. The CDR3 bases are TGCGCCAGCAGTAGTACGGGGGAGATTAGGACAGGGGTGGATGGCTACACCTTC. Residues: CASSSTGEIRTGVDGYTF.

The CDR3 region is CASSLAGAAGNTIYF. DNA of the CDR3: TGTGCCAGCAGCTTAGCCGGGGCTGCTGGAAACACCATATATTTT. The chain has TRBV7-8 and TRBJ1-3; D is possibly TRBD1 (5 bases). Germline CDR1 and CDR2: SGHVS and FQNEAQ. This CDR3 contains 15 residues. Trimming cost V 0 bases and J 2 bases, with 8 bases left between them.

The chain has TRBV5-5 and TRBJ2-7; no clear D gene. Trimming stripped 1 base from V and 5 bases from J, with 13 bases between. This CDR3 has 14 amino acids. Germline CDR1 and CDR2: SGHKS and YYEKEE (reference sequence). CDR3 DNA sequence: TGTGCCAGCAGCTTGATCGACCGGCAGGACGAGCAGTACGTC. Its translation is CASSLIDRQDEQYV.

The chain couples TRBV5-5 to TRBJ1-5; D is perhaps TRBD1 (5 bases). Trimming shortened V by 3 bases and J by 0 bases, and 13 bases separated the two germline ends. CDR1 is SGHKS and CDR2 is YYEKEE in the germline V gene (reference sequence). The length of the CDR3 is 16 residues. CDR3 bases: TGTGCCAGCAGCTGGGGGTACGGGACTAGCAATCAGCCCCAGCATTTT. Its protein product is CASSWGYGTSNQPQHF.

CDR3: CASSPILSGTGELFF. The CDR3 region has the DNA TGCGCCAGCAGCCCGATATTATCGGGCACCGGGGAGCTGTTTTTT. This sequence joins TRBV5-1 and TRBJ2-2; D unresolved. Germline lookup yields CDR1 SGHRS and CDR2 YFSETQ. The CDR3 runs 15 residues. V lost 4 bases to trimming and J lost 4 bases, with 14 bases between them. The variable domain in full, with the rest retrieved from reference TRBV5-1 and TRBJ2-2, is KAGVTQTPRYLIKTRGQQVTLSCSPISGHRSVSWYQQTPGQGLQFLFEYFSETQRNKGNFPGRFSGRQFSNSRSEMNVSTLELGDSALYLCASSPILSGTGELFFGEGSRLTVL.

This clone was observed a single time. The chain combines TRBV19 with TRBJ1-1, with 8 positions matching TRBD1. V shed 4 bases and J 4 bases; nucleotides not matched to a gene: 5. The CDR3 totals 14 residues. CDR1 and CDR2 from the germline V gene are LNHDA and SQIVND (reference sequence). CDR3 loop: CASSTDRVSTEAFF. The CDR3 region has the DNA TGTGCCAGTAGTACGGACAGGGTATCCACTGAAGCTTTCTTT.

The gene calls are TRBV30 and TRBJ1-2; no reliable D call. The CDR3 is 11 residues long. From germline, CDR1 is GTSNPN and CDR2 SVGIG (reference sequence). The V end was cut by 2 bases, the J end by 9 bases, with 10 bases between. CDR3 sequence reads: CAWSWEGSYTF. CDR3 in DNA: TGTGCCTGGAGTTGGGAAGGGAGCTACACCTTC.

This chain joins TRBV2 and TRBJ1-1; D is unresolved. Germline assignment: CDR1 SNHLY and CDR2 FYNNEI. V lost 6 bases to trimming and J lost 2 bases, with 4 bases between them. The CDR3 totals 11 residues. The CDR3 loop is CASRDNTEAFF. In DNA form, the CDR3 reads TGTGCCAGCAGGGACAACACTGAAGCTTTCTTT.

The rearrangement joins TRBV7-9 to TRBJ1-1; a possible D gene is TRBD1 (5 bases). CDR1 is SEHNR, CDR2 FQNEAQ, per germline (reference sequence). V was shortened by 3 bases and J by 3 bases, with 14 bases between the two germline ends. CDR3 length: 15 residues. CDR3 region: CASSLLSTRDTEAFF. CDR3 nucleotide sequence: TGTGCCAGCAGCTTGCTAAGCACCAGGGACACTGAAGCTTTCTTT.

This chain joins TRBV28 and TRBJ2-4; 9 positions agree with TRBD2. Germline CDR1 MDHEN, CDR2 SYDVKM. After removal of 2 bases from V and 0 bases from J, the junction contained 2 bases not matched to a gene. The CDR3 contains 16 residues. This CDR3 is CASSLPSGEAKNIQYF. DNA of the CDR3: TGTGCCAGCAGTTTACCTAGCGGGGAAGCCAAAAACATTCAGTACTTC.

This clone appeared a few times. The chain joins TRBV19 to TRBJ1-6; the D is unclear. The germline CDR1 and CDR2 sequences are LNHDA and SQIVND (reference sequence). V was clipped by 3 bases and J by 7 bases, with 13 bases between them. This CDR3 comprises 15 residues. CDR3 in DNA: TGTGCCAGTAGTATCCTACTCGGTGGGAATTCACCCCTCCACTTT. Protein sequence: CASSILLGGNSPLHF.

The gene calls are TRBV4-1 and TRBJ1-1; tentatively, D is TRBD1 (5 bases). Germline CDR1 reads MGHRA; CDR2 reads YSYEKL. V lost 1 base and J 5 bases, leaving 20 bases between the germline ends. This CDR3 is built from 17 residues. CDR3 loop: CASSQVTQTELETEAFF. CDR3 bases: TGCGCCAGCAGCCAAGTCACCCAGACAGAATTGGAAACTGAAGCTTTCTTT.

This chain links TRBV5-4 with TRBJ2-7, with D perhaps matching TRBD2 (6 bases). V dropped 3 bases and J dropped 2 bases, with 9 bases sitting between them. This CDR3 comprises 13 residues. The V gene's germline CDR1 is SGHNT and CDR2 YYREEE (reference sequence). In nucleotides, the CDR3 is TGTGCCAGCAGCTCGGGACTCACCTACGAGCAGTACGTC. It encodes CASSSGLTYEQYV.

This clone was detected only once. This chain joins TRBV28 and TRBJ1-1; perhaps TRBD1 as D (6 bases). There are 14 residues in the CDR3. The V gene's germline CDR1 is MDHEN and CDR2 SYDVKM. V dropped 4 bases and J dropped 1 base, with 10 bases sitting between them. This CDR3 reads CASSSTGWNTEAFF. The CDR3 DNA sequence: TGTGCCAGCAGTTCAACAGGGTGGAACACTGAAGCTTTCTTT.

This chain joins TRBV29-1 and TRBJ2-5; D perhaps matches TRBD1 (5 bases). The CDR3 runs to 16 residues. V was clipped by 0 bases and J by 5 bases, with 19 bases between them. Germline V CDR1 and CDR2: SQVTM, ANQGSEA. CDR3 in DNA: TGCAGCGTTGAAGACCCCCTCCTAGGACATGGGGAGACCCAGTACTTC. It yields the protein CSVEDPLLGHGETQYF.

The chain combines TRBV5-6 with TRBJ2-3, with 8 bases lining up with TRBD2. V was pared by 4 bases and J by 6 bases, with 7 bases of the junction left unmatched. The CDR3 contains 14 residues. Germline loops: CDR1 SGHDT, CDR2 YYEEEE. The CDR3 sequence is CASSLASGGDTQYF. CDR3 nucleotides: TGTGCCAGCAGCCTGGCCAGCGGGGGTGATACGCAGTATTTT.

The genes are TRBV4-1 and TRBJ2-2; D is undetermined. In germline, CDR1 is MGHRA, CDR2 YSYEKL. This CDR3 has 15 residues. Deletions cut 3 bases from V and 2 bases from J, with 10 bases between. CDR3 in DNA: TGCGCCAGCAGCCAGTTGCAGATCAACACCGGGGAGCTGTTTTTT. Translating it yields CASSQLQINTGELFF.